One sample yielded the 22 T cell receptor beta chains listed below, sequenced in a study of blood T cell repertoires in COVID-19 (dated by TCRdb to 2018 to 2021). Receptor amplification or capture employed the immunoSEQ multiplex PCR assay. TCRdb took this table from immuneACCESS and kept in-frame rearrangements with V and J called. Such tables lack part of the clones; where checked against another copy, unresolved V genes explain under half of the gap, and the rest is unexplained. The sample table contains approximately 180,000 clones; only one count was recorded for approximately 83% of them. The ten largest account for roughly 3.5% of the sample. Source material: peripheral blood. The receptors here all came from a man between 60 and 75 years old with acute or convalescent COVID-19.

This chain links TRBV4-2 with TRBJ2-5; D ambiguous. Between the trimmed V and J ends, which lost 0 bases and 5 bases, there was a span of 7 bases. Germline V gene data show CDR1 as LGHNA and CDR2 as YNFKEQ. The CDR3 extends over 13 amino acids. This CDR3 reads CASSQDSPETQYF. DNA of the CDR3: TGTGCCAGCAGCCAAGATTCCCCGGAGACCCAGTACTTC.

DNA of the CDR3: TGTGCCAGCAGTTACTATCAGACAGATACGCAGTATTTT. This sequence encodes CASSYYQTDTQYF. The genes are TRBV6-5 and TRBJ2-3, with D uncertain. The germline V gene has CDR1 MNHEY and CDR2 SVGAGI. The CDR3 covers 13 residues. V was shortened by 1 base and J by 3 bases, with 5 bases between the two germline ends.

This sequence joins TRBV5-4 and TRBJ2-5; 9 positions match TRBD1. This CDR3 contains 15 residues. The trim removed 5 bases at V and 4 bases at J, leaving 9 bases unmatched. Germline V gene lookup returns CDR1 SGHNT and CDR2 YYREEE (reference sequence). In nucleotides, the CDR3 is TGTGCCAGCAGTCCCTCGACAGGGGGTGGAGAGACCCAGTACTTC. Its protein product is CASSPSTGGGETQYF.

Comment on this clone: This sample includes further DNA sequences coding for the same CDR3. This sequence joins TRBV6-5 and TRBJ1-1; D remains ambiguous. Germline lookup yields CDR1 MNHEY and CDR2 SVGAGI. Trimming cost V 3 bases and J 1 base, with 6 bases left between them. This CDR3 comprises 13 residues. The CDR3 nucleotides are TGTGCCAGCAGTTATACCGGGAACACTGAAGCTTTCTTT. It codes for CASSYTGNTEAFF.

The chain uses TRBV7-8 and TRBJ2-2, with D unresolved. The germline V and J ends were trimmed by 1 base and 6 bases, with 6 bases remaining between them. The CDR3 contains 13 residues. Germline values: CDR1 SGHVS, CDR2 FQNEAQ. The CDR3 bases are TGTGCCAGCAGCTTAGTTGCAGCCGGGGAGCTGTTTTTT. Encoded protein: CASSLVAAGELFF.

The V gene is TRBV7-2, the J gene TRBJ1-5; 9 nucleotides agree with TRBD1. V dropped 6 bases and J dropped 5; count of bases not matched to a gene: 5. Germline loops: CDR1 SGHTA, CDR2 FQGNSA. This CDR3 has 14 residues. CDR3 in amino acids: CASRRTGADQPQHF. Here the CDR3 DNA reads TGTGCCAGCAGACGGACAGGGGCCGATCAGCCCCAGCATTTT.

The rearrangement links TRBV11-2 to TRBJ1-1, with D possibly TRBD1 on 5 matching bases. Trimming shortened V by 4 bases and J by 0 bases, and 9 bases separated the two germline ends. The CDR3 spans 14 residues. Per germline, CDR1 SGHAT and CDR2 FQNNGV. The CDR3 sequence is CASSWTIMNTEAFF. CDR3 DNA sequence: TGTGCCAGCAGCTGGACAATAATGAACACTGAAGCTTTCTTT. The complete variable domain, with remaining parts taken from reference TRBV11-2 and TRBJ1-1, reads EAGVAQSPRYKIIEKRQSVAFWCNPISGHATLYWYQQILGQGPKLLIQFQNNGVVDDSQLPKDRFSAERLKGVDSTLKIQPAKLEDSAVYLCASSWTIMNTEAFFGQGTRLTVV.

The chain carries TRBV28 and TRBJ2-3; D gene unclear. Germline V gene data show CDR1 as MDHEN and CDR2 as SYDVKM. Trimming removed 7 bases at V and 6 bases at J, with 8 bases between. CDR3 length: 11 amino acids. CDR3 residues: CASTIRDTQYF. DNA of the CDR3: TGTGCCAGCACCATCAGGGATACGCAGTATTTT.

The chain recombines TRBV6-5 with TRBJ1-1; perhaps TRBD1 as D (6 bases). The CDR3 covers 13 residues. Looked up from germline, CDR1 is MNHEY and CDR2 is SVGAGI. V dropped 8 bases and J dropped 1 base, with 11 bases sitting between them. CDR3 in DNA: TGTGCCAGCCGGACAGCCTCGAACACTGAAGCTTTCTTT. Translating gives CASRTASNTEAFF.

The chain combines TRBV23-1 with TRBJ2-2, with 7 bases aligning to TRBD2. TRBV23-1 is labeled an ORF, and its function is uncertain. After removal of 0 bases from V and 0 bases from J, the junction contained 7 bases not matched to a gene. The CDR3 sequence is 18 residues long. Written as DNA, the CDR3 is TGCGCCAGCAGTCAATCGGGGAGGGCCTTATCGAACACCGGGGAGCTGTTTTTT. Amino acids: CASSQSGRALSNTGELFF.

This clone was seen once. J is TRBJ2-7 and V is TRBV18; D unresolved. Germline-derived CDR1 and CDR2 are KGHSH and LQKENI. The CDR3 covers 13 residues. V dropped 8 bases and J dropped 3 bases, with 14 bases sitting between them. The CDR3 sequence: CASRPDLGYEQYF. Here the CDR3 DNA reads TGTGCCAGCCGCCCCGACTTGGGCTACGAGCAGTACTTC.

The V gene is TRBV25-1, the J gene TRBJ2-1; possibly TRBD1 for D (6 bases). CDR1 and CDR2 (germline): MGHDK, SYGVNS. Deletions cut 2 bases from V and 3 bases from J, with 11 bases between. This CDR3 region has 15 residues. The CDR3 loop is CASSEQGKGYNEQFF. CDR3 nucleotides: TGTGCCAGCAGTGAACAGGGGAAGGGCTACAATGAGCAGTTCTTC.

V gene TRBV20-1 combines with J gene TRBJ2-3; 7 bases are shared with TRBD2. This CDR3 is built from 14 residues. Unmatched junction bases numbered 4, after V lost 3 bases and J lost 1 base. CDR1 DFQATT and CDR2 SNEGSKA come from the germline V gene (reference sequence). CDR3: CSASAGVRTDTQYF. The DNA for the CDR3 is TGCAGTGCTAGTGCGGGAGTTCGCACAGATACGCAGTATTTT.

The V call is TRBV7-9, the J call TRBJ1-2, with D tentatively TRBD1 (6 bases). Germline assignment: CDR1 SEHNR and CDR2 FQNEAQ (reference sequence). V gave up 5 bases and J gave up 1 base, with 17 bases separating them. This CDR3 comprises 16 residues. The CDR3 DNA follows: TGTGCCAGCAGCCCCCCGGGGGGCAGGAGTAACTATGGCTACACCTTC. Protein: CASSPPGGRSNYGYTF.

The chain couples TRBV28 to TRBJ2-3; possibly TRBD1 for D (5 bases). V shed 5 bases and J shed 9 bases, with 12 bases lying between them. The CDR3 sequence is 12 residues long. CDR1 is MDHEN, CDR2 SYDVKM, per germline. The CDR3 nucleotides are TGTGCCAGCAGTCTGGACATGTTGACGCAGTATTTT. Its protein is CASSLDMLTQYF.

The chain carries TRBV9 and TRBJ2-2; 9 positions agree with TRBD2. Per the germline V gene, CDR1 is SGDLS and CDR2 is YYNGEE. V was pared by 0 bases and J by 6 bases, with 3 bases of the junction left unmatched. The CDR3 consists of 15 residues. CDR3 sequence (DNA): TGTGCCAGCAGCGTAGTAGCGGGAGTGTCCGGGGAGCTGTTTTTT. Protein sequence: CASSVVAGVSGELFF.

The V and J genes are TRBV25-1 and TRBJ2-5; weak D call: TRBD2 (5 bases). The CDR3 is made up of 12 amino acids. Deletions cut 7 bases from V and 4 bases from J, with 10 bases between. CDR1 and CDR2 (germline): MGHDK, SYGVNS. The CDR3 DNA reads as TGTGCCAGCAAGCGTGGAGGAGAGACCCAGTACTTC. It translates to CASKRGGETQYF.

In this sample, this clone turned up a few times. The chain recombines TRBV9 with TRBJ2-2; TRBD1 might be the D (5 bases). Trimming shortened V by 4 bases and J by 5 bases, and 18 bases separated the two germline ends. From germline, CDR1 is SGDLS and CDR2 YYNGEE. The CDR3 consists of 16 residues. CDR3 loop: CASSLNRGPETGELFF. CDR3 DNA: TGTGCCAGCAGCCTCAATAGGGGTCCGGAGACCGGGGAGCTGTTTTTT.

The chain recombines TRBV3-1 (or the pseudogene TRBV3-2) with TRBJ2-1; 10 bases match TRBD2. Germline V gene data show CDR1 as LGHDT and CDR2 as YNNKEL (reference sequence). Trimming took 4 bases from V and 2 from J; bases not matched to a gene: 5. The CDR3 has 16 residues. The CDR3 reads CASSLTGTSAYNEQFF. CDR3 in DNA: TGTGCCAGCAGCCTCACCGGGACTAGCGCCTACAATGAGCAGTTCTTC.

V and J are TRBV27 and TRBJ2-7; 8 positions agree with TRBD2. This CDR3 is built from 17 residues. The V and J ends lost 1 base and 2 bases, in that order; junction bases with no gene match: 10. The germline gives CDR1 MNHEY, CDR2 SMNVEV (reference sequence). In DNA, the CDR3 is TGTGCCAGCAGTTTATATCGGGCCAGCGGGAGTACCTACGAGCAGTACTTC. Translating it yields CASSLYRASGSTYEQYF.

The V and J genes are TRBV20-1 and TRBJ1-2; a weak D match, TRBD1 (5 bases). This CDR3 is built from 13 residues. V lost 3 bases and J lost 5, with 13 bases in between. Germline loops: CDR1 DFQATT, CDR2 SNEGSKA (reference sequence). The CDR3 DNA follows: TGCAGTGCTAGTGGCGCAGGGTCATATGGCTACACCTTC. Its protein is CSASGAGSYGYTF.

This clone has a single count. This rearrangement joins TRBV5-1 to TRBJ1-2; D gene uncertain. The CDR3 contains 13 residues. Deletions cut 2 bases from V and 4 bases from J, with 9 bases between. The germline V gene has CDR1 SGHRS and CDR2 YFSETQ. CDR3 amino acids: CASSLTNGYGYTF. CDR3 DNA: TGCGCCAGCAGCTTAACCAACGGCTATGGCTACACCTTC.